The 27 T cell receptor beta chains below were found in one sample sequenced in a study of breast tumors, draining lymph nodes, adjacent tissues. TCRdb re-derived calls from the multiplex PCR reads in MiXCR, one entry per CDR3 protein. The data hold 45,000 to 60,000 distinct CDR3 sequences, with about 23% observed a single time. The material sequenced was breast tumor tissue. The source is a female donor with breast cancer. Some clones in this sample may be carry-over from other donors' samples.

This clonotype has ten or more counts. The V call is TRBV5-1, the J call TRBJ1-2, with TRBD1 matching over 7 bases. The CDR3 is 15 residues long. V trimming: 3 bases; J trimming: 3 bases; junction bases outside the gene matches: 8. Germline V gives CDR1 SGHRS, CDR2 YFSETQ. Written as DNA, the CDR3 is TGCGCCAGCAGCTCCATCGACAGGGAACACTATGGCTACACCTTC. Protein: CASSSIDREHYGYTF.

This clonotype has at least ten counts. The chain recombines TRBV12-3 or TRBV12-4 with TRBJ2-1, with D perhaps matching TRBD1 (6 bases). The ends were cut back, 4 bases at V and 10 bases at J, with 8 bases in the middle. This CDR3 has 11 residues. CDR3 bases: TGTGCCAGCAGTTACGGGACAGAGCAGTTCTTC. Its protein product is CASSYGTEQFF.

This clonotype appeared many times. This sequence joins TRBV7-2 and TRBJ1-2; D is unclear. V lost 1 base to trimming and J lost 2 bases, with 14 bases between them. Germline loops: CDR1 SGHTA, CDR2 FQGNSA. The CDR3 contains 16 residues. For the CDR3, the DNA is TGTGCCAGCAGCTTAGGCTCACAGAATAAGAACTATGGCTACACCTTC. This codes for CASSLGSQNKNYGYTF.

This clonotype was counted once. The V call is TRBV20-1, the J call TRBJ2-3; 7 bases fit TRBD2. CDR3 size: 18 residues. After removal of 1 base from V and 4 bases from J, the junction contained 17 bases not matched to a gene. Germline CDR1 is DFQATT and CDR2 is SNEGSKA (reference sequence). In DNA, the CDR3 is TGCAGTGCTAGAGCCTCCGGGGCTAGCGGCAAATCGGCAGATACGCAGTATTTT. Its protein product is CSARASGASGKSADTQYF.

In its sample, this clonotype was seen many times. This rearrangement joins TRBV6-1 to TRBJ2-3; TRBD1 might be the D (6 bases). In germline, CDR1 is MNHNS, CDR2 SASEGT. The CDR3 runs to 14 residues. Trimming cost V 10 bases and J 1 base, with 15 bases left between them. The CDR3 DNA is TGTGCCACGTCAGGGGTGCCCGGCACAGATACGCAGTATTTT. It is translated as CATSGVPGTDTQYF.

This clonotype turned up a few times. The chain links TRBV14 to TRBJ2-1; possibly TRBD1 or TRBD2 for D (5 bases each). This CDR3 has 12 residues. CDR1 is SGHDN and CDR2 is FVKESK in the germline V gene. V lost 3 bases and J lost 14, with 14 bases in between. CDR3 amino acids: CASSQTGTMKFF. CDR3 DNA sequence: TGTGCCAGCAGCCAGACTGGGACCATGAAGTTCTTC.

This clonotype was detected ten times or more. The CDR3 region has the DNA TGTGCCAGCTCACCACCCTCAGGAGTCTATGGCTACACCTTC. Protein product: CASSPPSGVYGYTF. The V and J genes are TRBV18 and TRBJ1-2; D gene ambiguous. The length of the CDR3 is 14 residues. Germline assignment: CDR1 KGHSH and CDR2 LQKENI. Trimming removed 0 bases at V and 4 bases at J, with 9 bases between.

The chain joins TRBV3-1 to TRBJ2-5; D is undetermined. The CDR3 is 14 amino acids. Germline lookup yields CDR1 LGHDT and CDR2 YNNKEL (reference sequence). With 3 bases removed from V and 2 bases from J, the gap between germline ends came to 10 bases. The CDR3 protein is CASSHPGRQETQYF. The CDR3 region has the DNA TGTGCCAGCAGCCATCCGGGCAGGCAAGAGACCCAGTACTTC.

In its sample, this clonotype was seen once. This rearrangement joins TRBV29-1 to TRBJ2-7; 13 bases are a match to TRBD2. The CDR3 has 15 amino acids. The germline CDR1 and CDR2 sequences are SQVTM and ANQGSEA. V was clipped by 1 base and J by 3 bases; unmatched bases: 3. CDR3 loop: CSVEGGTSGIYEQYF. In nucleotides, the CDR3 is TGCAGCGTTGAAGGAGGGACTAGCGGGATCTACGAGCAGTACTTC.

This clonotype was seen many times. The rearrangement links TRBV4-1 to TRBJ2-3, with D perhaps matching TRBD1 or TRBD2 (7 bases each). This CDR3 comprises 14 residues. The ends were cut back, 9 bases at V and 1 base at J, with 14 bases in the middle. CDR1 is MGHRA and CDR2 is YSYEKL in the germline V gene. The CDR3 reads CARKGGGRTDTQYF. For the CDR3, the DNA is TGCGCCAGAAAGGGAGGGGGCCGCACAGATACGCAGTATTTT.

This clonotype was observed at least ten times. V gene TRBV6-6 combines with J gene TRBJ1-2; D call uncertain. The CDR3 has 12 residues. The germline CDR1 and CDR2 sequences are MNHNY and SVGAGI (reference sequence). V gave up 6 bases and J gave up 4 bases, with 9 bases separating them. For the CDR3, the DNA is TGTGCCAGCAGAGGGTTCTCCTATGGCTACACCTTC. Protein product: CASRGFSYGYTF.

Notes on this clonotype: Possible read error: a much larger clone is one base away. V and J are TRBV5-6 and TRBJ2-3; a possible D gene is TRBD2 (5 bases). Germline CDR1 is SGHDT and CDR2 is YYEEEE. The CDR3 is 13 residues long. The CDR3: CASSLSGSDTRYF. CDR3 DNA: TGTGCCAGCAGCTTATCGGGGTCGGATACGCGGTATTTT. Variable domain in full (rest from reference TRBV5-6 and TRBJ2-3): DAGVTQSPTHLIKTRGQQVTLRCSPKSGHDTVSWYQQALGQGPQFIFQYYEEEERQRGNFPDRFSGHQFPNYSSELNVNALLLGDSALYLCASSLSGSDTRYFGPGTRLTVL.

Ten or more counts support this clonotype. V is TRBV20-1 and J is TRBJ2-3; 13 positions agree with TRBD2. The CDR3 covers 16 residues. Germline V lookup: CDR1 DFQATT, CDR2 SNEGSKA (reference sequence). Trimming at V came to 5 bases and at J to 5 bases, leaving 10 bases not matched to a gene. This CDR3 is CSAQPLAGGRRDTQYF. As DNA, the CDR3 is TGCAGTGCTCAACCACTAGCGGGGGGGCGTAGAGATACGCAGTATTTT.

This clonotype was detected many times. This chain joins TRBV6-5 and TRBJ2-1, with unresolved D. Deletions cut 7 bases from V and 4 bases from J, with 8 bases between. The CDR3 sequence is 12 residues long. Germline V CDR1 and CDR2: MNHEY, SVGAGI. The CDR3 nucleotides read TGTGCCAGCAAGGACCAATACAATGAGCAGTTCTTC. Its protein product is CASKDQYNEQFF.

This clonotype was counted many times. This rearrangement joins TRBV9 to TRBJ2-5; 7 bases line up with TRBD1. Trimming at V came to 0 bases and at J to 4 bases, leaving 6 bases not matched to a gene. The CDR3 loop spans 15 amino acids. Germline assignment: CDR1 SGDLS and CDR2 YYNGEE. DNA of the CDR3: TGTGCCAGCAGCGTAGCAGGGGGTAGTCGAGAGACCCAGTACTTC. Protein: CASSVAGGSRETQYF.

There are many counts of this clonotype. This chain links TRBV6-1 with TRBJ1-2, with TRBD1 matching 9 bases. The length of the CDR3 is 15 residues. Unmatched junction bases numbered 10, after V lost 7 bases and J lost 4 bases. CDR1 and CDR2 (germline): MNHNS, SASEGT. CDR3 sequence reads: CASKSGTGKGYGYTF. In nucleotides, the CDR3 is TGTGCCAGCAAGTCCGGGACAGGGAAGGGCTATGGCTACACCTTC.

This clonotype occurred a few times. V and J are TRBV18 and TRBJ2-7; 8 positions agree with TRBD1. This CDR3 has 15 amino acids. V gave up 6 bases and J gave up 4 bases; unmatched junction bases: 11. Germline V gene sequence: CDR1 KGHSH, CDR2 LQKENI. The CDR3: CASSTGAGGGYEQYF. The CDR3 nucleotides are TGTGCCAGCTCTACCGGGGCAGGGGGCGGTTACGAGCAGTACTTC. The full variable domain, in which reference TRBV18 and TRBJ2-7 provide the parts outside the CDR3, is NAGVMQNPRHLVRRRGQEARLRCSPMKGHSHVYWYRQLPEEGLKFMVYLQKENIIDESGMPKERFSAEFPKEGPSILRIQQVVRGDSAAYFCASSTGAGGGYEQYFGPGTRLTVT.

Ten or more counts support this clonotype. The rearrangement joins TRBV3-1 to TRBJ2-7; D perhaps matches TRBD1 (5 bases). Trimming took off 3 bases at V and 5 bases at J, with 14 bases between the two ends. CDR3 length: 14 amino acids. CDR1 is LGHDT, CDR2 YNNKEL, per germline (reference sequence). In DNA form, the CDR3 reads TGTGCCAGCAGCCAGCCAGCAGGGTCCAACGAGCAGTACTTC. Translated: CASSQPAGSNEQYF.

Many counts were recorded for this clonotype. This chain connects TRBV20-1 to TRBJ2-2, with D possibly being TRBD1 or TRBD2 (5 bases each). Trimming removed 0 bases from V and 6 bases from J, with 8 bases in between. The length of the CDR3 is 13 residues. Germline CDR1 and CDR2: DFQATT and SNEGSKA (reference sequence). The CDR3 sequence: CSARDLGAGELFF. In DNA, the CDR3 is TGCAGTGCTAGAGATCTGGGGGCCGGGGAGCTGTTTTTT.

This clonotype was found many times. As DNA, the CDR3 is TGTGCCAGCAGTCCACAAGGGGGACTGTCCGGGGATACGCAGTATTTT. This translates into CASSPQGGLSGDTQYF. The J gene is TRBJ2-3, the V gene TRBV12-3 or TRBV12-4, with D tentatively TRBD1 or TRBD2 (6 bases each). Trimming took 5 bases from V and 6 from J, leaving 21 bases between them. The CDR3 loop spans 16 amino acids.

In its sample, this clonotype was seen once. A read error may explain this, as a much larger clone is one base away. The missing conserved phenylalanine or tryptophan at the end of this CDR3 makes a read error likely. This sequence joins TRBV30 and TRBJ2-7; TRBD1 might be the D (6 bases). Germline V gene data show CDR1 as GTSNPN and CDR2 as SVGIG (reference sequence). This CDR3 has 14 residues. Trimming pared 4 bases from V and 3 bases from J, leaving 16 bases between. The CDR3 region has the DNA TGTGCCTGGACTAAGGACAGCCAACTCTACGAGCAGTACCTC. It yields the protein CAWTKDSQLYEQYL.

This clonotype has a count of ten or more. This chain links TRBV4-2 with TRBJ2-7; the match to TRBD1 covers 7 bases. Germline V gene lookup returns CDR1 LGHNA and CDR2 YNFKEQ. This CDR3 has 13 residues. Trimming at V came to 7 bases and at J to 2 bases, leaving 5 bases not matched to a gene. This CDR3 is CASTSQGAYEQYF. DNA for the CDR3: TGTGCCAGCACATCCCAGGGGGCCTACGAGCAGTACTTC.

The V call is TRBV10-3, the J call TRBJ1-1; no clear D. Germline values: CDR1 ENHRY, CDR2 SYGVKD. The ends were cut back, 3 bases at V and 0 bases at J, with 11 bases in the middle. The length of the CDR3 is 15 residues. For the CDR3, the DNA is TGTGCCATCAGTGATGGAGTCAGCGTGAACACTGAAGCTTTCTTT. Its protein product is CAISDGVSVNTEAFF.

This clonotype was counted at least ten times. The chain uses TRBV20-1 and TRBJ2-7; the D gene is possibly TRBD2 (7 bases). Germline values: CDR1 DFQATT, CDR2 SNEGSKA (reference sequence). The V end lost 2 bases, the J end lost 5 bases, and 19 bases lay between the germline ends. This CDR3 is 15 amino acids long. The CDR3 sequence is CSARRAGALGDEQYF. CDR3 sequence (DNA): TGCAGTGCTAGACGGGCGGGGGCCTTGGGGGACGAGCAGTACTTC.

By proportion, this clonotype is medium-sized (0.01 to 0.1%). The gene calls are TRBV20-1 and TRBJ2-3; 11 bases fit TRBD2. The CDR3 sequence is 16 residues long. The germline V gene has CDR1 DFQATT and CDR2 SNEGSKA (reference sequence). V trimming: 2 bases; J trimming: 0 bases; junction bases outside the gene matches: 4. As DNA, the CDR3 is TGCAGTGCTAGAAGGGGACTAGCGGTTAGCACAGATACGCAGTATTTT. Its translation is CSARRGLAVSTDTQYF.

About this clonotype itself: A much bigger clone sits one base away, suggesting this may be a read error. The genes are TRBV20-1 and TRBJ2-4; D gene uncertain. Germline V gene sequence: CDR1 DFQATT, CDR2 SNEGSKA (reference sequence). Trimming took off 8 bases at V and 12 bases at J, with 20 bases between the two ends. The CDR3 has 12 residues. The CDR3, as DNA: TGCAGTACTCTAGGGTCCTGGGGTTGTCAGTACTTC. This gives the protein CSTLGSWGCQYF.

This clonotype was seen ten or more times. The chain joins TRBV4-2 to TRBJ1-5, with D perhaps matching TRBD1 (5 bases). The CDR3 has 16 residues. CDR1 is LGHNA and CDR2 is YNFKEQ in the germline V gene. The ends were cut back, 2 bases at V and 2 bases at J, with 13 bases in the middle. DNA for the CDR3: TGTGCCAGCAGCCAACAGGGTTTGGCGGGCAATCAGCCCCAGCATTTT. Translating it yields CASSQQGLAGNQPQHF.